The 14 T cell receptor beta chains reported below all come from one sample, sequenced in a study of T cells after yellow fever vaccination. Each CDR3 protein is one row after TCRdb ran MiXCR on the 5' RACE reads. Of over 200,000 distinct CDR3 sequences detected, about 7% appear once; the ten largest clones hold 1% to 1.2%. This specimen was CD4+ T cells sorted from PBMCs, taken on the day of the yellow fever booster vaccination. Source of these receptors: a young man who received the YFV17D yellow fever vaccine.

The genes are TRBV18 and TRBJ2-5, with TRBD2 matching over 9 bases. In germline, CDR1 is KGHSH, CDR2 LQKENI. V lost 2 bases to trimming and J lost 0 bases; unmatched junction nucleotides: 4. This CDR3 contains 16 residues. The CDR3 sequence: CASSPRSSGNQETQYF. CDR3 DNA sequence: TGTGCCAGCTCACCAAGGTCTAGCGGGAACCAAGAGACCCAGTACTTC.

This clonotype has only a few counts. The V gene is TRBV7-9, the J gene TRBJ1-6; no reliable D call. V lost 6 bases and J 7 bases, leaving 10 bases between the germline ends. There are 13 residues in the CDR3. Germline values: CDR1 SEHNR, CDR2 FQNEAQ (reference sequence). The CDR3 sequence is CASSPLTNSPLHF. CDR3 DNA sequence: TGTGCCAGCAGTCCACTGACAAATTCACCCCTCCACTTT.

This clonotype was counted many times. This chain links TRBV12-3 or TRBV12-4 with TRBJ2-5, with 8 bases aligning to TRBD1. The CDR3 runs to 14 residues. J gave up 5 bases and V 8 bases, and 10 bases lay outside the gene matches. The CDR3 DNA reads TGTGCCAGCGCCCGTGACAGGGGCTCGGAGACCCAGTACTTC. This sequence encodes CASARDRGSETQYF.

Concerning this clonotype itself: A read error may produce the germline difference seen at one junction end. The V call is TRBV20-1, the J call TRBJ2-3, with 8 nucleotides matching TRBD2. Germline loops: CDR1 DFQATT, CDR2 SNEGSKA (reference sequence). The CDR3 covers 16 residues. CDR3 in DNA: TGCAGTACTAGAGAGGCTGGGACTAGGATAACAGATACGCAGTATTTT. It yields the protein CSTREAGTRITDTQYF.

This clonotype was seen more than once but under ten times. J is TRBJ2-3 and V is TRBV20-1, with D maybe TRBD1 (6 bases). The CDR3 totals 16 residues. Germline CDR1 and CDR2: DFQATT and SNEGSKA (reference sequence). The CDR3 is CRGQSLREKFRGTQYF. The CDR3, as DNA: TGCAGGGGACAATCGTTGCGCGAGAAATTCAGGGGTACGCAGTATTTT.

The chain recombines TRBV24-1 with TRBJ1-1; D gene uncertain. Germline V lookup: CDR1 KGHDR, CDR2 SFDVKD. The CDR3 contains 12 residues. V dropped 4 bases and J dropped 10 bases, with 12 bases sitting between them. Here the CDR3 DNA reads TGTGCCACCAGTGAAATTGGGGAAGTAGCTTTCTTT. Translated: CATSEIGEVAFF.

The V and J genes are TRBV5-1 and TRBJ2-3; a possible D gene is TRBD2 (6 bases). V shed 0 bases and J shed 5 bases, with 10 bases lying between them. Germline lookup yields CDR1 SGHRS and CDR2 YFSETQ. The CDR3 runs 14 residues. CDR3 nucleotide sequence: TGCGCCAGCAGCTTGGTGGCGGGAAAAGATACGCAGTATTTT. Translating gives CASSLVAGKDTQYF.

V gene TRBV7-8 combines with J gene TRBJ1-1; 11 nucleotides align to TRBD1. The V gene end was trimmed by 4 bases and the J gene end by 5 bases; junction bases not matched to a gene: 12. The germline gives CDR1 SGHVS, CDR2 FQNEAQ. There are 17 residues in the CDR3. The CDR3 nucleotides are TGTGCCAGCAGCTCTACCGGGACAGGGGGGCTAGGGACTGAAGCTTTCTTT. It translates to CASSSTGTGGLGTEAFF.

In this sample, this clonotype turned up a few times. The CDR3 reads CASSPGLADSSYNEQFF. The CDR3 DNA is TGCGCCAGCAGCCCAGGACTAGCGGATAGCTCCTACAATGAGCAGTTCTTC. The chain recombines TRBV4-3 with TRBJ2-1; 10 positions agree with TRBD2. The J segment lost 0 bases and the V segment lost 4 bases, leaving 6 bases of the junction unmatched. CDR1 is LGHNA and CDR2 is YSLEER in the germline V gene. This CDR3 is 17 amino acids long.

There are many counts of this clonotype. This sequence joins TRBV5-1 and TRBJ1-4; maybe TRBD1 (5 bases). This CDR3 comprises 12 residues. CDR1 SGHRS and CDR2 YFSETQ come from the germline V gene. Deletions cut 10 bases from V and 3 bases from J, with 10 bases between. In DNA, the CDR3 is TGCGCCGGAAAGACAGCTAATGAAAAACTGTTTTTT. As protein: CAGKTANEKLFF.

This clonotype has a count of ten or more. The chain is built from TRBV12-3 or TRBV12-4 and TRBJ2-1; D is unresolved. The CDR3 extends over 12 amino acids. V lost 7 bases to trimming and J lost 6 bases, with 10 bases between them. This CDR3 reads CASKVGLNEQFF. CDR3 bases: TGTGCCAGCAAGGTTGGGCTCAATGAGCAGTTCTTC.

The rearrangement links TRBV10-3 to TRBJ2-3; 8 positions match TRBD2. V gave up 3 bases and J gave up 1 base; unmatched junction bases: 3. The germline CDR1 and CDR2 sequences are ENHRY and SYGVKD. This CDR3 spans 15 amino acids. The CDR3 protein is CAISDPGGGTDTQYF. In DNA form, the CDR3 reads TGTGCCATCAGTGATCCGGGAGGGGGCACAGATACGCAGTATTTT.

The chain combines TRBV20-1 with TRBJ2-2; TRBD2 might be the D (5 bases). Germline V lookup: CDR1 DFQATT, CDR2 SNEGSKA (reference sequence). V gave up 6 bases and J gave up 2 bases, with 13 bases separating them. This CDR3 is 14 amino acids long. CDR3 amino acids: CSALTGLNTGELFF. The CDR3 nucleotides are TGCAGTGCCTTAACCGGACTTAACACCGGGGAGCTGTTTTTT.

This chain joins TRBV12-3 or TRBV12-4 and TRBJ1-4, with D unclear. Trimming pared 1 base from V and 0 bases from J, leaving 6 bases between. CDR3 length: 15 residues. The CDR3 spells CASSLGFATNEKLFF. CDR3 bases: TGTGCCAGCAGTTTAGGGTTTGCAACTAATGAAAAACTGTTTTTT.